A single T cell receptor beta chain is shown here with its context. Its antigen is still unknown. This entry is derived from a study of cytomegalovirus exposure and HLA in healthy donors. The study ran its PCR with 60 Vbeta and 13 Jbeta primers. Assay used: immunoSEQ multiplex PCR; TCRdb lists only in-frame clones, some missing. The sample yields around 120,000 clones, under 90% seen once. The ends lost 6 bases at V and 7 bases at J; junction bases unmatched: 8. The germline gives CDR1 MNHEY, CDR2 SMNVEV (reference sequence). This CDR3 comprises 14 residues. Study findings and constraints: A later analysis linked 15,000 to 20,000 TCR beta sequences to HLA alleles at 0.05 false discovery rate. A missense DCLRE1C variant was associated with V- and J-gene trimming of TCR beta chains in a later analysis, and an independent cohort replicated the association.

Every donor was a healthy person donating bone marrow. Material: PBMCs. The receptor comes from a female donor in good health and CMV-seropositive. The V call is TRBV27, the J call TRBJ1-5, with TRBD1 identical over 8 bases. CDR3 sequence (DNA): TGTGCCAGCAGCGGGACAGGCATAGACCAGCCCCAGCATTTT. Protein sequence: CASSGTGIDQPQHF.